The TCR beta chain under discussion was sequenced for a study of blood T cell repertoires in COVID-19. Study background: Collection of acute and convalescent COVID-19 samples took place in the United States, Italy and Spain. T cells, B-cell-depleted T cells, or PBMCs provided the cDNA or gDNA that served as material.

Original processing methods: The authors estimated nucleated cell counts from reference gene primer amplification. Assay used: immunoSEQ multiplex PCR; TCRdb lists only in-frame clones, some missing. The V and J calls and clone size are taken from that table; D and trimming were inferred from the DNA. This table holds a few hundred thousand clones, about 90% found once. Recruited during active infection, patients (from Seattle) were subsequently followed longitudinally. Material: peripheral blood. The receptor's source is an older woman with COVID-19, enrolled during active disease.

The CDR3, as DNA: TGTGCCAGTAGCAGGCCGCGGGGTCCCTGGGCGGCTTTCTTT. This encodes CASSRPRGPWAAFF. This rearrangement joins TRBV19 to TRBJ1-1; D unresolved. The germline V gene encodes CDR1 LNHDA and CDR2 SQIVND (reference sequence). The CDR3 has 14 amino acids. V shed 6 bases and J shed 11 bases, with 22 bases lying between them.